Presented here are 18 T cell receptor beta chains from one specimen sequenced in a study of Ad26.COV2.S vaccination and SARS-CoV-2 variants. TCRdb's table, derived via immunoSEQ multiplex PCR, lists solely in-frame clones and lacks some. The profile covers about half a million clones, with nearly 90% appearing a single time and under 2% taken by the ten largest. Treatment: about 20 received Ad26.COV2.S at low or high dose, single or two shots; five or six received placebo; per-sample allocation not given. The study sampled participants on day 63 after the first vaccine or placebo injection. Source: peripheral blood, taken in a trial of Ad26.COV2.S vaccine versus placebo. These receptors originate from a person between 18 and 65 years old who received the Ad26.COV2.S COVID-19 vaccine or a placebo.

The rearrangement uses TRBV19 and TRBJ2-1; perhaps TRBD1 as D (6 bases). CDR1 LNHDA and CDR2 SQIVND come from the germline V gene (reference sequence). With 3 bases removed from V and 6 bases from J, the gap between germline ends came to 24 bases. CDR3 size: 18 residues. The CDR3 coding sequence is TGTGCCAGTAGTATCCCCCAACCGGGACACAGGCGATCCAATGAGCAGTTCTTC. This codes for CASSIPQPGHRRSNEQFF.

This clone was observed once. The V gene is TRBV6-2 or TRBV6-3, the J gene TRBJ1-2, with a weak D call TRBD1 (6 bases). V lost 6 bases to trimming and J lost 0 bases, with 8 bases between them. Looked up from germline, CDR1 is MNHEY and CDR2 is SVGEGT. This CDR3 contains 13 residues. CDR3 sequence reads: CASSWTANYGYTF. The CDR3 DNA follows: TGTGCCAGCAGCTGGACAGCTAACTATGGCTACACCTTC.

This chain connects TRBV9 to TRBJ2-1; no firm D call. This CDR3 has 14 amino acids. Trimming took 4 bases from V and 6 from J, leaving 14 bases between them. Per the germline V gene, CDR1 is SGDLS and CDR2 is YYNGEE. CDR3 region: CASSPHFTPNEQFF. CDR3 coding DNA: TGTGCCAGCAGCCCCCATTTCACCCCCAATGAGCAGTTCTTC.

The chain employs TRBV6-5 and TRBJ2-7; 7 bases fit TRBD2. The length of the CDR3 is 13 residues. V dropped 6 bases and J dropped 7; count of bases not matched to a gene: 9. The V gene's germline CDR1 is MNHEY and CDR2 SVGAGI. The CDR3 sequence: CASSETSLWEQYF. In DNA form, the CDR3 reads TGTGCCAGCAGCGAGACTAGCCTTTGGGAGCAGTACTTC.

The rearrangement uses TRBV19 and TRBJ2-1; possibly TRBD2 for D (5 bases). CDR1 is LNHDA and CDR2 is SQIVND in the germline V gene (reference sequence). The CDR3 extends over 15 amino acids. Between the trimmed V and J ends, which lost 1 base and 2 bases, there was a span of 9 bases. The CDR3 sequence is CASSIVGVAYNEQFF. As DNA, the CDR3 is TGTGCCAGTAGTATAGTCGGGGTAGCCTACAATGAGCAGTTCTTC.

The chain couples TRBV7-2 to TRBJ2-3; D tentatively reads TRBD1 or TRBD2 (5 bases each). Trimming removed 5 bases from V and 0 bases from J, with 9 bases in between. CDR1 and CDR2 (germline): SGHTA, FQGNSA. The CDR3 extends over 14 amino acids. CDR3 sequence reads: CASSRRDSTDTQYF. CDR3 coding DNA: TGTGCCAGCAGCCGCAGGGACAGCACAGATACGCAGTATTTT.

The rearrangement links TRBV5-6 to TRBJ1-1, with a tentative D call TRBD1 (6 bases). V was clipped by 7 bases and J by 1 base, with 14 bases between them. Germline V gives CDR1 SGHDT, CDR2 YYEEEE. The CDR3 covers 14 residues. Here the CDR3 DNA reads TGTGCCAGCGGGCTTGGGGGGCCGAACACTGAAGCTTTCTTT. As protein: CASGLGGPNTEAFF.

The chain employs TRBV5-5 and TRBJ1-2; perhaps TRBD1 as D (5 bases). Germline CDR1 SGHKS, CDR2 YYEKEE (reference sequence). V dropped 3 bases and J dropped 4 bases, with 13 bases sitting between them. CDR3 size: 14 residues. The CDR3 sequence: CASSSWQGVYGYTF. The CDR3 coding sequence is TGTGCCAGCAGCTCCTGGCAGGGCGTCTATGGCTACACCTTC.

CDR3 sequence reads: CATHGASGRWAYEQYF. DNA for the CDR3: TGTGCCACCCACGGGGCTAGCGGGAGGTGGGCCTACGAGCAGTACTTC. The rearrangement links TRBV2 to TRBJ2-7; 11 nucleotides line up with TRBD2. The CDR3 has 16 amino acids. The V and J ends lost 10 bases and 2 bases, in that order; junction bases with no gene match: 13. CDR1 is SNHLY, CDR2 FYNNEI, per germline.

The J gene is TRBJ1-2, the V gene TRBV29-1; D is unresolved. There are 12 residues in the CDR3. The ends were cut back, 8 bases at V and 4 bases at J, with 14 bases in the middle. Germline CDR1 is SQVTM and CDR2 is ANQGSEA. In DNA, the CDR3 is TGCAGCATTTCGCGGGCCTTCTATGGCTACACCTTC. This codes for CSISRAFYGYTF.

This rearrangement joins TRBV7-8 to TRBJ2-3; the D gene is possibly TRBD2 (6 bases). The ends were cut back, 3 bases at V and 2 bases at J, with 21 bases in the middle. Per the germline V gene, CDR1 is SGHVS and CDR2 is FQNEAQ. The CDR3 totals 18 residues. The CDR3 DNA follows: TGTGCCAGCAGCTTGACCCTTAGCGGAAAATATAACACAGATACGCAGTATTTT. Protein product: CASSLTLSGKYNTDTQYF.

This rearrangement joins TRBV28 to TRBJ1-2; 7 positions agree with TRBD1. V shed 10 bases and J 4 bases; nucleotides not matched to a gene: 12. CDR1 and CDR2 from the germline V gene are MDHEN and SYDVKM. This CDR3 region has 14 residues. In DNA, the CDR3 is TGTGCCACCGCGCAACAGGGGAAGAGCTATGGCTACACCTTC. This codes for CATAQQGKSYGYTF.

The chain employs TRBV19 and TRBJ2-4; D possibly corresponds to TRBD2 (6 bases). Germline V gene data show CDR1 as LNHDA and CDR2 as SQIVND (reference sequence). Trimming took off 6 bases at V and 0 bases at J, with 12 bases between the two ends. The CDR3 runs 15 residues. In DNA form, the CDR3 reads TGTGCCAGTAGCTCCACGGGACTAGCCAAAAACATTCAGTACTTC. Translated, it gives CASSSTGLAKNIQYF. The complete variable domain, with remaining parts taken from reference TRBV19 and TRBJ2-4, reads DGGITQSPKYLFRKEGQNVTLSCEQNLNHDAMYWYRQDPGQGLRLIYYSQIVNDFQKGDIAEGYSVSREKKESFPLTVTSAQKNPTAFYLCASSSTGLAKNIQYFGAGTRLSVL.

In its sample, this clone was seen a few times. Here the CDR3 reads CAWTSGYNERSTEAFF. The CDR3 DNA is TGTGCCTGGACGTCGGGATACAATGAAAGGAGCACTGAAGCTTTCTTT. The chain has TRBV30 and TRBJ1-1; no clear D. Germline CDR1 is GTSNPN and CDR2 is SVGIG (reference sequence). The CDR3 spans 16 residues. V dropped 4 bases and J dropped 4 bases, with 22 bases sitting between them.

The genes are TRBV19 and TRBJ2-3; D not certain. This CDR3 is built from 14 residues. The germline V gene has CDR1 LNHDA and CDR2 SQIVND (reference sequence). V lost 7 bases and J lost 2, with 13 bases in between. CDR3: CASNTAGYTDTQYF. The CDR3 nucleotides are TGTGCCAGTAATACGGCAGGCTACACAGATACGCAGTATTTT.

The J gene is TRBJ2-2, the V gene TRBV19; the D is unclear. This CDR3 contains 15 residues. The germline gives CDR1 LNHDA, CDR2 SQIVND (reference sequence). Trimming stripped 3 bases from V and 5 bases from J, with 13 bases between. CDR3 sequence: CASSISLLGTGELFF. The CDR3 coding sequence is TGTGCCAGTAGTATCTCACTCCTGGGGACCGGGGAGCTGTTTTTT.

The genes are TRBV30 and TRBJ2-3; 8 bases fit TRBD1. Germline assignment: CDR1 GTSNPN and CDR2 SVGIG (reference sequence). CDR3 length: 13 residues. V dropped 0 bases and J dropped 5; count of bases not matched to a gene: 1. The CDR3 region has the DNA TGTGCCTGGAGTGTCACAGGGGGAGATACGCAGTATTTT. This sequence encodes CAWSVTGGDTQYF. Together with reference TRBV30 and TRBJ2-3, the CDR3 gives the full variable domain: SQTIHQWPATLVQPVGSPLSLECTVEGTSNPNLYWYRQAAGRGLQLLFYSVGIGQISSEVPQNLSASRPQDRQFILSSKKLLLSDSGFYLCAWSVTGGDTQYFGPGTRLTVL.

The chain combines TRBV9 with TRBJ2-7; D not resolved. V was clipped by 0 bases and J by 0 bases, with 7 bases between them. CDR1 and CDR2 from the germline V gene are SGDLS and YYNGEE. The CDR3 spans 14 residues. The CDR3 sequence is CASSVASSSYEQYF. The CDR3 DNA reads TGTGCCAGCAGCGTAGCCAGCAGCTCCTACGAGCAGTACTTC.